This T cell receptor beta chain was obtained from a study of control samples from healthy donors and cancer patients. Germline loops: CDR1 MDHEN, CDR2 SYDVKM. The CDR3 is made up of 14 amino acids. V lost 7 bases and J lost 2, with 15 bases in between. The data were produced by immunoSEQ multiplex PCR, yet TCRdb's version contains in-frame clones alone and is incomplete. The data contain 50,000 or so clones, about 93% of them seen just once; the ten biggest clones take up 23%. The clonotype was recovered from a woman between 45 and 65 years old with head and neck cancer. The rearrangement links TRBV28 to TRBJ2-7, with D hard to call. The source material was PBMCs. The CDR3 region is CASNETPSPYEQYF. For the CDR3, the DNA is TGTGCCAGCAACGAGACTCCAAGTCCCTACGAGCAGTACTTC. Based on the CDR3 plus reference TRBV28 and TRBJ2-7, the full variable domain is DVKVTQSSRYLVKRTGEKVFLECVQDMDHENMFWYRQDPGLGLRLIYFSYDVKMKEKGDIPEGYSVSREKKERFSLILESASTNQTSMYLCASNETPSPYEQYFGPGTRLTVT.